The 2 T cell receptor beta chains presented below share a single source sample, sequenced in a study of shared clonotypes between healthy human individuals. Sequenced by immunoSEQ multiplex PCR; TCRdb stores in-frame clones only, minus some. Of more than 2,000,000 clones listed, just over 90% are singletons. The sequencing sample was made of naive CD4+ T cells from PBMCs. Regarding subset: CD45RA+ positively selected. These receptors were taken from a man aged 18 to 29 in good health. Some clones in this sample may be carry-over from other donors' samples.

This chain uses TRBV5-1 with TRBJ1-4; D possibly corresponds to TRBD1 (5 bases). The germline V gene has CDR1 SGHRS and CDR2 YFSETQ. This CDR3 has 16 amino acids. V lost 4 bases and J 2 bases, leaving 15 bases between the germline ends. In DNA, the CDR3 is TGCGCCAGCAGCCCTGATCCGGGACCGACTAATGAAAAACTGTTTTTT. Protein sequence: CASSPDPGPTNEKLFF. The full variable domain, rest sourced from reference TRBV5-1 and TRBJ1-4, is KAGVTQTPRYLIKTRGQQVTLSCSPISGHRSVSWYQQTPGQGLQFLFEYFSETQRNKGNFPGRFSGRQFSNSRSEMNVSTLELGDSALYLCASSPDPGPTNEKLFFGSGTQLSVL.

CDR3 sequence (DNA): TGTGCCAGCAGCGTAACCCCCTCGGGGAACTATGGCTACACCTTC. It yields the protein CASSVTPSGNYGYTF. The chain joins TRBV9 to TRBJ1-2; no definite D call. CDR3 size: 15 residues. V gave up 1 base and J gave up 2 bases, with 12 bases separating them. Germline lookup yields CDR1 SGDLS and CDR2 YYNGEE.